This T cell receptor (beta chain) was identified during a study of early T cells in non-severe SARS-CoV-2 infection (TCRdb year 2021). About the investigation overall: Because TCR sequencing relied on bulk RNA taken from unsorted whole blood, pairing of alpha and beta chains was not possible. The paper's findings and limits, for the study overall: Matching against VDJdb was skewed toward anti-spike CD8 responses, likely underestimated virus-specific expansions, and missed private and CD4 specificities.

This was a case-control study nested in a cohort of healthcare workers in London, UK, who had nasopharyngeal swab PCR tests and blood samples taken every week. Between 23 and 31 March 2020, the week of the UK lockdown, healthcare workers were enrolled and then followed up weekly for as long as 16 weeks. V has 0 bases trimmed and J has 4 bases trimmed; junction bases matching no gene number 7. CDR1 LGHDT and CDR2 YNNKEL are derived from the germline V gene (reference sequence). From the cysteine up to the phenylalanine, the CDR3 has a length of 17 residues. Only the CDR3 DNA stays, 51 bases, in frame from base 1. For this clonotype: What this receptor recognizes is not known. No base qualities exist here, and no much larger clone lies one base off it.

Receptors were amplified or captured by 5' RACE. For sequencing, a NextSeq 500 was employed. The TCR library protocol attached unique molecular identifiers to individual cDNA molecules to correct for sequencing error and PCR bias. Both TCR alpha and beta chains were sequenced, and tight co-correlation was observed between alpha and beta sequence abundances in each sample. Per the authors' processing: Decombinator V4 was used to annotate TCR sequences for V gene, J gene and CDR3. Expanded TCRs were defined as changing significantly between any two time points under a Poisson model with p below 0.0001. TCR abundances were normalised to the total number of TCRs sequenced per sample and were expressed as counts per million. TRAV1-2 paired with TRAJ12, TRAJ20 or TRAJ33 defined MAIT TCRs, while TRAV10 paired with TRAJ18 defined iNKT TCRs. VDJdb, accessed 1 November 2021, was searched for CMV, EBV and SARS-CoV-2 annotated TCRs, excluding TCRs annotated for multiple antigens. In-frame beta chains were kept once TCRdb had trimmed the public reads at Q25 with fastp and called clones with MiXCR. One record per CDR3 amino acid sequence lists the most common genes and DNA. It is TCRdb's table, rather than the study itself, that gives the V and J calls and clone size. This sample is represented by roughly 80,000 distinct CDR3 sequences; 11% of them were singletons. Of the sample, approximately 12% is held by the ten largest clones.

The material was whole blood, obtained at baseline. The origin of this receptor is an adult who was a healthcare worker with PCR-confirmed SARS-CoV-2 infection or an uninfected control (not recorded which). This receptor chain uses TRBV3-1 and TRBJ2-5, with 11 bases aligning to TRBD2. At the DNA level, the sequence is TGTGCCAGCAGCCAAGACTTTAGCGGGGGGGCGGCAGAGACCCAGTACTTC. It codes for CASSQDFSGGAAETQYF.